These 9 T cell receptor beta chains originate from one sample sequenced in a study of CD8 T cells in ankylosing spondylitis. Each CDR3 protein gets one entry after TCRdb re-called the 5' RACE reads with MiXCR. This repertoire shows some 100,000 distinct CDR3 sequences, roughly 8.7% found once; its top ten account for 9.9%. Sequencing input: blood, either unsorted or a sorted T cell fraction (not recorded which). These receptors were obtained from a male donor with ankylosing spondylitis or in good health (not recorded which).

This clonotype was detected many times. J is TRBJ2-3 and V is TRBV10-3, with 8 positions matching TRBD2. The CDR3 has 16 amino acids. Trimming at V came to 3 bases and at J to 6 bases, leaving 11 bases not matched to a gene. Germline V gene sequence: CDR1 ENHRY, CDR2 SYGVKD. The CDR3 DNA sequence: TGTGCCATCAGTGATGACGGGGGGGCCCGCAGGGATACGCAGTATTTT. Translation gives CAISDDGGARRDTQYF.

The CDR3 region is CASRPPPAQTGELFF. The CDR3 DNA follows: TGTGCCAGCAGACCGCCCCCGGCCCAAACCGGGGAGCTGTTTTTT. This rearrangement joins TRBV6-2 or TRBV6-3 to TRBJ2-2; no clear D gene. The CDR3 runs to 15 residues. CDR1 and CDR2 (germline): MNHEY, SVGEGT. V was trimmed by 6 bases and J by 5 bases, leaving 16 bases between them.

This clonotype came up many times. The rearrangement links TRBV29-1 to TRBJ2-3, with a tentative D call TRBD2 (6 bases). The V end was cut by 7 bases, the J end by 0 bases, with 17 bases between. Germline CDR1 SQVTM, CDR2 ANQGSEA. This CDR3 has 15 amino acids. The chain's CDR3 is CSARSGGFSTDTQYF. The CDR3, as DNA: TGCAGCGCCCGGTCCGGGGGATTCAGCACAGATACGCAGTATTTT.

This clonotype has just a few counts. A read error may account for a junction end that differs from germline. The chain has TRBV7-9 and TRBJ2-2, with D possibly TRBD1 on 5 matching bases. Looked up from germline, CDR1 is SEHNR and CDR2 is FQNEAQ (reference sequence). The CDR3 is 12 residues long. The CDR3 coding sequence is TGTGTCAGCAGTCCGAAGGGGCGGGAGCTGTTTTTT. Translating gives CVSSPKGRELFF.

This clonotype was detected many times. This sequence joins TRBV7-8 and TRBJ2-7; weak D call: TRBD2 (6 bases). The length of the CDR3 is 15 residues. Trimming left V 1 base short and J 2 bases short, with 12 bases between. Looked up from germline, CDR1 is SGHVS and CDR2 is FQNEAQ. The CDR3 DNA follows: TGTGCCAGCAGCTTAGACCGGGGACTGGCCTACGAGCAGTACTTC. Translating it yields CASSLDRGLAYEQYF. The whole variable domain, filled in from reference TRBV7-8 and TRBJ2-7, reads GAGVSQSPRYKVAKRGQDVALRCDPISGHVSLFWYQQALGQGPEFLTYFQNEAQLDKSGLPSDRFFAERPEGSVSTLKIQRTQQEDSAVYLCASSLDRGLAYEQYFGPGTRLTVT.

This clonotype was counted many times. The chain has TRBV29-1 and TRBJ2-3; the D gene is possibly TRBD2 (5 bases). The CDR3 is made up of 13 amino acids. Germline V lookup: CDR1 SQVTM, CDR2 ANQGSEA. Trimming took off 2 bases at V and 2 bases at J, with 8 bases between the two ends. CDR3 region: CSVETTNTDTQYF. The CDR3 DNA reads TGCAGCGTTGAAACGACTAACACAGATACGCAGTATTTT.

The V and J genes are TRBV5-6 and TRBJ2-7; D may correspond to TRBD1 or TRBD2 (7 bases each). Trimming cost V 1 base and J 4 bases, with 12 bases left between them. Germline V CDR1 and CDR2: SGHDT, YYEEEE. The CDR3 totals 14 residues. CDR3 sequence reads: CASSLSGTVYEQYF. The CDR3 coding sequence is TGTGCCAGCAGCTTGAGCGGGACAGTTTACGAGCAGTACTTC.

This clonotype has only a few counts. The J gene is TRBJ1-5, the V gene TRBV18; 7 bases fit TRBD1. Germline trimming cut 2 bases from V and 4 bases from J; bases unmatched to any gene: 5. CDR3 length equals 15 residues. The germline gives CDR1 KGHSH, CDR2 LQKENI. The CDR3 DNA follows: TGTGCCAGCTCACCATCAGGCAGGGGGAATCAGCCCCAGCATTTT. It codes for CASSPSGRGNQPQHF.

This clonotype was seen repeatedly, ten times or more. The genes are TRBV29-1 and TRBJ2-7; D may be TRBD1 or TRBD2 (5 bases each). Germline loops: CDR1 SQVTM, CDR2 ANQGSEA. The CDR3 is made up of 11 amino acids. V lost 6 bases, J lost 9 bases, and 15 bases lay in between. CDR3 sequence: CSVRGLSGQYF. In DNA form, the CDR3 reads TGCAGCGTGAGGGGTCTGTCAGGGCAGTACTTC.